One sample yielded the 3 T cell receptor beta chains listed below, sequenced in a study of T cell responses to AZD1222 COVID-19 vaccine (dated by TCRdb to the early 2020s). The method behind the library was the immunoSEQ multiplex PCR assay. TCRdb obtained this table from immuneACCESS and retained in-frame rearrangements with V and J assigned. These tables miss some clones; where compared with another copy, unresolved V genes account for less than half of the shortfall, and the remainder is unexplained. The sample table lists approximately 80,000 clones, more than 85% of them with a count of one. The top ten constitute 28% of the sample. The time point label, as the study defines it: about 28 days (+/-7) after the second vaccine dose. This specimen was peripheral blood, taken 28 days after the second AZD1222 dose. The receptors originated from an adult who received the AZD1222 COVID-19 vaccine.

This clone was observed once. The CDR3 coding sequence is TGTGCCAGCAGCTTTCATGGGGATGCCAAAAACATTCAGTACTTC. It yields the protein CASSFHGDAKNIQYF. This rearrangement joins TRBV11-2 to TRBJ2-4; D remains unclear. CDR3 length: 15 amino acids. Looked up from germline, CDR1 is SGHAT and CDR2 is FQNNGV. V was pared by 3 bases and J by 1 base, with 10 bases between.

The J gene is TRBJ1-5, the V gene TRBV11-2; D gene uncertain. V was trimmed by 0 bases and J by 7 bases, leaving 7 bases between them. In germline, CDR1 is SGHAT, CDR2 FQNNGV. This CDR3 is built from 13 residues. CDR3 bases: TGTGCCAGCAGCTTAGACAGACGGCAGCCCCAGCATTTT. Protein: CASSLDRRQPQHF.

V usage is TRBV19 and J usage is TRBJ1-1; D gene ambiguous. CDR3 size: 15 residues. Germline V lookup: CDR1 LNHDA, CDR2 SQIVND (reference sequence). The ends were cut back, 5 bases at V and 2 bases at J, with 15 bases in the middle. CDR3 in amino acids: CASSGRVRINTEAFF. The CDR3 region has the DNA TGTGCCAGTAGTGGTCGGGTGAGGATTAACACTGAAGCTTTCTTT.